These 29 T cell receptor beta chains were sequenced from one sample in a study of a mutant IDH1 vaccine in newly diagnosed glioma (dated by TCRdb to the early 2020s). Library preparation was by the immunoSEQ multiplex PCR assay. The table comes from immuneACCESS by way of TCRdb, which keeps in-frame sequences with V and J called. Part of the clones is missing from these tables; in studies checked, under half for an unresolved V gene and the rest for unknown reasons. For this sample the table gives approximately 56,000 clones, of which about 65% were detected only once. About 5% of the sample rests with the top ten. The intended sense of this specimen's time point label: week 47, end of study. Each vaccine dose was 300 ug of a 20-mer mutant IDH1 peptide in Montanide, given subcutaneously with topical imiquimod. No cognate antigen is known for these TCRs. The starting material was peripheral blood mononuclear cells (PBMCs), obtained from a glioma patient whose treatment included an IDH1 peptide vaccine. The receptors come from a middle-aged man with glioma. Some clones in this sample may be carry-over from other donors' samples.

J is TRBJ2-5 and V is TRBV6-1; 8 bases agree with TRBD1. The V gene's germline CDR1 is MNHNS and CDR2 SASEGT. The CDR3 runs 18 residues. V shed 4 bases, J shed 1 base, and the junction held 14 bases outside the gene matches. The CDR3: CASSVSQGAGGTQETQYF. The CDR3 region has the DNA TGTGCCAGCAGTGTAAGCCAGGGGGCAGGGGGAACCCAAGAGACCCAGTACTTC.

The chain links TRBV29-1 to TRBJ1-2; D call uncertain. Looked up from germline, CDR1 is SQVTM and CDR2 is ANQGSEA. CDR3 length equals 11 residues. V was clipped by 2 bases and J by 6 bases, with 7 bases between them. The CDR3 bases are TGCAGCGTTGAACGTACCAATGGCTACACCTTC. Translation gives CSVERTNGYTF.

The V and J genes are TRBV7-9 and TRBJ2-5; 7 bases map to TRBD2. CDR3 length equals 14 residues. J gave up 9 bases and V 5 bases, and 12 bases lay outside the gene matches. The germline gives CDR1 SEHNR, CDR2 FQNEAQ (reference sequence). The CDR3 reads CASSPRGGAGAQYF. The CDR3 bases are TGTGCCAGCAGCCCCCGAGGAGGGGCGGGGGCCCAGTACTTC.

The rearrangement joins TRBV10-1 to TRBJ1-1, with 7 bases aligning to TRBD1. From germline, CDR1 is WNHNN and CDR2 SYGVQD (reference sequence). CDR3 length: 14 residues. V lost 5 bases to trimming and J lost 0 bases; unmatched junction nucleotides: 3. DNA for the CDR3: TGCGCCAGCAGTAGGGACAGCCTGAACACTGAAGCTTTCTTT. This gives the protein CASSRDSLNTEAFF.

The rearrangement joins TRBV2 to TRBJ1-1, with D unresolved. The CDR3 spans 14 residues. V shed 0 bases and J shed 1 base, with 6 bases lying between them. In germline, CDR1 is SNHLY, CDR2 FYNNEI. This CDR3 is CASSEAMENTEAFF. The CDR3 DNA is TGTGCCAGCAGTGAAGCAATGGAGAACACTGAAGCTTTCTTT.

The rearrangement links TRBV5-5 to TRBJ1-5; D possibly corresponds to TRBD1 (6 bases). With 2 bases removed from V and 5 bases from J, the gap between germline ends came to 11 bases. Germline V gene sequence: CDR1 SGHKS, CDR2 YYEKEE (reference sequence). The CDR3 is made up of 14 amino acids. This CDR3 is CASSFGDNYQPQHF. The CDR3 nucleotides are TGTGCCAGCAGCTTTGGGGACAACTATCAGCCCCAGCATTTT. Based on the CDR3 plus reference TRBV5-5 and TRBJ1-5, the full variable domain is DAGVTQSPTHLIKTRGQQVTLRCSPISGHKSVSWYQQVLGQGPQFIFQYYEKEERGRGNFPDRFSARQFPNYSSELNVNALLLGDSALYLCASSFGDNYQPQHFGDGTRLSIL.

This clone appeared a few times. This rearrangement joins TRBV7-8 to TRBJ2-7; the match to TRBD2 covers 10 bases. Looked up from germline, CDR1 is SGHVS and CDR2 is FQNEAQ. The CDR3 totals 14 residues. The J segment lost 2 bases and the V segment lost 5 bases, leaving 3 bases of the junction unmatched. The CDR3 is CASSAGTSAYEQYF. The CDR3, as DNA: TGTGCCAGCAGCGCCGGGACTAGCGCCTACGAGCAGTACTTC.

The chain carries TRBV5-1 and TRBJ2-2; D perhaps matches TRBD2 (5 bases). V was clipped by 3 bases and J by 5 bases, with 8 bases between them. The V gene's germline CDR1 is SGHRS and CDR2 YFSETQ. The CDR3 spans 13 residues. CDR3 DNA: TGCGCCAGCAGCTGGGAGTGGACCGGGGAGCTGTTTTTT. This codes for CASSWEWTGELFF. Full variable domain (rest looked up from reference TRBV5-1 and TRBJ2-2): KAGVTQTPRYLIKTRGQQVTLSCSPISGHRSVSWYQQTPGQGLQFLFEYFSETQRNKGNFPGRFSGRQFSNSRSEMNVSTLELGDSALYLCASSWEWTGELFFGEGSRLTVL.

The chain links TRBV5-1 to TRBJ2-5; D remains unclear. The germline CDR1 and CDR2 sequences are SGHRS and YFSETQ. This CDR3 contains 12 residues. V was shortened by 5 bases and J by 4 bases, with 9 bases between the two germline ends. CDR3 amino acids: CASRYGIETQYF. The CDR3 DNA follows: TGCGCCAGCAGATATGGAATAGAGACCCAGTACTTC.

CDR3 region: CASSLAQGRGGNYGYTF. The CDR3 region has the DNA TGTGCCAGCAGCTTAGCGCAGGGGCGCGGGGGTAACTATGGCTACACCTTC. This chain joins TRBV7-8 and TRBJ1-2; D is possibly TRBD1 (6 bases). This CDR3 spans 17 amino acids. Germline CDR1 reads SGHVS; CDR2 reads FQNEAQ. V was shortened by 0 bases and J by 1 base, with 15 bases between the two germline ends.

The chain couples TRBV29-1 to TRBJ2-3; D is undetermined. Trimming cost V 7 bases and J 3 bases, with 8 bases left between them. CDR3 length: 11 amino acids. CDR1 and CDR2 from the germline V gene are SQVTM and ANQGSEA. In DNA form, the CDR3 reads TGCAGCGCCAGAGTGACAGATACGCAGTATTTT. The encoded protein is CSARVTDTQYF.

As for this clone: The junction shows a germline mismatch at one end, possibly a read error. This chain connects TRBV2 to TRBJ2-7; TRBD1 matches 7 bases. The CDR3 contains 13 residues. CDR1 and CDR2 (germline): SNHLY, FYNNEI. In DNA, the CDR3 is TGTGCCAGCAGGGACAGGACCTTCAGTGGGGCTCTGTTC. Protein product: CASRDRTFSGALF.

This clone was counted once. This CDR3 is CASSFGQWPDNSPLHF. The DNA for the CDR3 is TGCGCCAGCAGCTTCGGTCAATGGCCCGACAATTCACCCCTCCACTTT. The chain couples TRBV5-1 to TRBJ1-6; no clear D. The CDR3 covers 16 residues. From germline, CDR1 is SGHRS and CDR2 YFSETQ. Trimming shortened V by 2 bases and J by 7 bases, and 16 bases separated the two germline ends.

The chain couples TRBV2 to TRBJ2-2; weak D call: TRBD2 (7 bases). Germline CDR1 SNHLY, CDR2 FYNNEI. Between the trimmed V and J ends, which lost 7 bases and 0 bases, there was a span of 12 bases. The CDR3 spans 15 residues. The DNA for the CDR3 is TGTGCCAGCAATGCGGGGGCTACGAACACCGGGGAGCTGTTTTTT. The encoded protein is CASNAGATNTGELFF.

V usage is TRBV7-5 and J usage is TRBJ2-7; the DNA was not compared with TRBD1, the D call given in the table. TRBV7-5 represents a pseudogene. This CDR3 is built from 15 residues. CDR3 DNA sequence: TGTGTCAGAAGCCCCCCGGACAGGGTAGAGGACGAGCAGTACTTC. Translated, it gives CVRSPPDRVEDEQYF.

This clone was recorded once. The chain joins TRBV15 to TRBJ2-7; unclear D gene. Germline CDR1 is LNHNV and CDR2 is YYDKDF (reference sequence). The CDR3 has 16 residues. V shed 3 bases and J shed 0 bases, with 15 bases lying between them. The CDR3 nucleotides read TGTGCCACCAGCAGGGATGACCCCCGAAGCTCCTACGAGCAGTACTTC. Translated, it gives CATSRDDPRSSYEQYF.

The V call is TRBV2, the J call TRBJ2-7; no definite D call. CDR1 SNHLY and CDR2 FYNNEI come from the germline V gene. The germline V and J ends were trimmed by 4 bases and 6 bases, with 4 bases remaining between them. CDR3 size: 10 residues. CDR3 sequence: CASSVGEQYF. Here the CDR3 DNA reads TGTGCCAGCAGTGTGGGCGAGCAGTACTTC.

At least ten counts were recorded for this clone. V gene TRBV5-1 combines with J gene TRBJ1-6, with D hard to call. The CDR3 length is 16 residues. Trimming pared 4 bases from V and 8 bases from J, leaving 19 bases between. Germline CDR1 SGHRS, CDR2 YFSETQ. CDR3 DNA: TGCGCCAGCAGCCTAAGGACGGCGGGAGGGCATTCACCCCTCCACTTT. It is translated as CASSLRTAGGHSPLHF.

The chain links TRBV6-5 to TRBJ2-5; D is possibly TRBD1 (6 bases). The CDR3 consists of 14 residues. Germline CDR1 reads MNHEY; CDR2 reads SVGAGI. Trimming removed 6 bases from V and 6 bases from J, with 17 bases in between. CDR3 amino acids: CASRIPGDRQTQYF. The CDR3 DNA reads as TGTGCCAGCAGGATTCCAGGGGACCGACAGACCCAGTACTTC.

This clone has only a few counts. The V gene is TRBV6-4, the J gene TRBJ1-5, with TRBD1 identical over 8 bases. The CDR3 contains 18 residues. V lost 9 bases, J lost 0 bases, and 16 bases stayed unmatched. Germline V lookup: CDR1 MRHNA, CDR2 SNTAGT. The CDR3 DNA follows: TGTGCCAGTTCCTTATCGGGACAGGTCCTTCTTAGCAATCAGCCCCAGCATTTT. As protein: CASSLSGQVLLSNQPQHF.

The chain joins TRBV27 to TRBJ2-7; D is unresolved. V was clipped by 8 bases and J by 2 bases, with 7 bases between them. Germline-derived CDR1 and CDR2 are MNHEY and SMNVEV (reference sequence). The CDR3 sequence is 11 residues long. CDR3: CASGPAYEQYF. As DNA, the CDR3 is TGTGCCAGCGGCCCTGCCTACGAGCAGTACTTC.

The chain couples TRBV10-3 to TRBJ2-3; 8 nucleotides match TRBD2. CDR3 length: 14 residues. CDR1 is ENHRY, CDR2 SYGVKD, per germline. Trimming took 6 bases from V and 4 from J; bases not matched to a gene: 6. CDR3 residues: CAIRQSGGADTQYF. CDR3 in DNA: TGTGCCATCAGGCAAAGCGGGGGTGCAGATACGCAGTATTTT.

The chain recombines TRBV7-2 with TRBJ2-1, with TRBD2 as a possible D gene (7 bases). Germline V gene sequence: CDR1 SGHTA, CDR2 FQGNSA. Trimming took off 3 bases at V and 8 bases at J, with 17 bases between the two ends. The CDR3 spans 15 residues. Here the CDR3 reads CASSLFVGGQYEQFF. CDR3 DNA sequence: TGTGCCAGCAGCTTGTTCGTGGGGGGGCAGTATGAGCAGTTCTTC. Looking up the rest from reference TRBV7-2 and TRBJ2-1 gives the full variable domain: GAGVSQSPSNKVTEKGKDVELRCDPISGHTALYWYRQSLGQGLEFLIYFQGNSAPDKSGLPSDRFSAERTGGSVSTLTIQRTQQEDSAVYLCASSLFVGGQYEQFFGPGTRLTVL.

The rearrangement uses TRBV19 and TRBJ1-4, with 8 bases aligning to TRBD1. The germline CDR1 and CDR2 sequences are LNHDA and SQIVND (reference sequence). The length of the CDR3 is 14 residues. J lost 3 bases, V lost 10 bases, and 7 bases had no gene match. The CDR3 is CATRDRGANEKLFF. The CDR3 bases are TGTGCCACCAGAGACAGGGGTGCTAATGAAAAACTGTTTTTT.

This chain joins TRBV7-9 and TRBJ1-1; possible D gene TRBD1, 6 bases. CDR1 and CDR2 (germline): SEHNR, FQNEAQ (reference sequence). The CDR3 spans 10 residues. V was cut by 8 bases and J by 8 bases, with 9 bases left in between. The CDR3, as DNA: TGTGCCAGCGGCGGGACAGAAGCTTTCTTT. As protein: CASGGTEAFF.

The chain is built from TRBV5-6 and TRBJ1-2; D uncertain. The CDR3 sequence is 14 residues long. CDR1 is SGHDT, CDR2 YYEEEE, per germline. Trimming removed 0 bases from V and 2 bases from J, with 8 bases in between. The DNA of the CDR3 is TGTGCCAGCAGCTTGGGAGGGAGAAACTATGGCTACACCTTC. Translated, it gives CASSLGGRNYGYTF.

The V gene is TRBV6-6, the J gene TRBJ1-2; D uncertain. CDR3 length: 9 residues. The germline V and J ends were trimmed by 10 bases and 4 bases, with 4 bases remaining between them. From germline, CDR1 is MNHNY and CDR2 SVGAGI (reference sequence). CDR3 DNA sequence: TGTGCCAAAATCTATGGCTACACCTTC. Its protein is CAKIYGYTF.

J is TRBJ2-7 and V is TRBV7-9; possibly TRBD1 for D (6 bases). Trimming stripped 5 bases from V and 5 bases from J, with 10 bases between. Per germline, CDR1 SEHNR and CDR2 FQNEAQ (reference sequence). The CDR3 is 12 residues long. The CDR3 DNA follows: TGTGCCAGCAGCCTGACAGGTGACGAGCAGTACTTC. Its translation is CASSLTGDEQYF.

The chain uses TRBV7-9 and TRBJ2-7; 8 positions agree with TRBD1. Germline V lookup: CDR1 SEHNR, CDR2 FQNEAQ (reference sequence). This CDR3 has 14 residues. Losses at the gene ends were 4 bases for V and 7 bases for J; bases not matched to a gene: 9. CDR3 DNA: TGTGCCAGCAGCTCGGACAGGGTTGGCGGGGAGCAGTACTTC. Translated: CASSSDRVGGEQYF. The complete variable domain, with remaining parts taken from reference TRBV7-9 and TRBJ2-7, reads DTGVSQNPRHKITKRGQNVTFRCDPISEHNRLYWYRQTLGQGPEFLTYFQNEAQLEKSRLLSDRFSAERPKGSFSTLEIQRTEQGDSAMYLCASSSDRVGGEQYFGPGTRLTVT.